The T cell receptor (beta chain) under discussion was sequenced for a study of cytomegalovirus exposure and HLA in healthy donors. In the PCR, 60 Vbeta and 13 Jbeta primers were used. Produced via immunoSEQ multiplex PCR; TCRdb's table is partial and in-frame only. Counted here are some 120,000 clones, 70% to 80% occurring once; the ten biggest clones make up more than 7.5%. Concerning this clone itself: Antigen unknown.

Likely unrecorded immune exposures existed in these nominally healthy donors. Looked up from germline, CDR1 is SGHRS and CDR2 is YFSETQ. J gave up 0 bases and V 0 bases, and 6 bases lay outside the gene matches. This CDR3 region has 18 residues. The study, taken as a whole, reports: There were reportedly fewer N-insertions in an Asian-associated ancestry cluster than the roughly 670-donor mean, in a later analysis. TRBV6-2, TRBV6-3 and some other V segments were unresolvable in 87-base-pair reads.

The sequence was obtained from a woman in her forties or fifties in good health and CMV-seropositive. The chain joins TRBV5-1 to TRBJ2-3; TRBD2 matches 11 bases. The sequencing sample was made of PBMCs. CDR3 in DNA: TGCGCCAGCAGCTTGGGGCCTAGCGGGAGGTCTAGCACAGATACGCAGTATTTT. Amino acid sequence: CASSLGPSGRSSTDTQYF. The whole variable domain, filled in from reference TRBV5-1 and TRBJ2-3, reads KAGVTQTPRYLIKTRGQQVTLSCSPISGHRSVSWYQQTPGQGLQFLFEYFSETQRNKGNFPGRFSGRQFSNSRSEMNVSTLELGDSALYLCASSLGPSGRSSTDTQYFGPGTRLTVL.